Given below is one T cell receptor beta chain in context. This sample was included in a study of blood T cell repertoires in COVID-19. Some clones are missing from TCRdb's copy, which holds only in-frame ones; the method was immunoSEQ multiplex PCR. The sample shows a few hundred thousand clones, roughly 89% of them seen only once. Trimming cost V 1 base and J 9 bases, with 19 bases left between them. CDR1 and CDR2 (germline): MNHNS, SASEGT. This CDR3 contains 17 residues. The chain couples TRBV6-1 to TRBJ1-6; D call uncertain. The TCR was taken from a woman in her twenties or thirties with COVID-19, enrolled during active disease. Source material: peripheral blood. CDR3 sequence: CASSEVPLRGRGSPLHF. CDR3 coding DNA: TGTGCCAGCAGTGAAGTCCCCTTGAGAGGCCGGGGTTCACCCCTCCACTTT.